The source of this T cell receptor beta chain is a study of T cells in Graves' hyperthyroidism and ophthalmopathy. Whole-study results and caveats: Most thyroid-expanded clonotypes above 0.001 were also found in blood. Through a model of 13 V-J features, ophthalmopathy was separated from stable hyperthyroidism.

About this clonotype itself: Its antigen is unknown.

RNA transcripts yielded amplified TCR beta CDR3 regions. HTBI primers were employed in a first-round RT-PCR of the TCR CDR3. Each CDR3 protein gets one entry after TCRdb re-called the multiplex PCR reads with MiXCR. Found here are roughly 500,000 distinct CDR3 sequences, 46% of them singletons; the top ten hold 15% to 20%. The CDR3 is made up of 15 amino acids. The germline V gene has CDR1 MGHRA and CDR2 YSYEKL. Researchers barred patients who had uncontrolled infection, other autoimmune disease, pregnancy or lactation. Clinical symptoms, serum thyroxine, TRAb, thyroid ultrasound and orbital computed tomography informed diagnoses.

Source material: peripheral blood or thyroid tissue (not recorded which). The source of this sequence is an adult woman with Graves' disease, either hyperthyroidism or ophthalmopathy (not recorded which). The V call is TRBV4-1, the J call TRBJ1-1; 7 bases align to TRBD2. The DNA matches TRBJ2-2 better at its end, which makes the J call doubtful. The CDR3 DNA sequence: TGCGCCAGCAGCCAAGCGGCGGGAGTGTCCGGGGAGCTGTTTTTT. This gives the protein CASSQAAGVSGELFF.